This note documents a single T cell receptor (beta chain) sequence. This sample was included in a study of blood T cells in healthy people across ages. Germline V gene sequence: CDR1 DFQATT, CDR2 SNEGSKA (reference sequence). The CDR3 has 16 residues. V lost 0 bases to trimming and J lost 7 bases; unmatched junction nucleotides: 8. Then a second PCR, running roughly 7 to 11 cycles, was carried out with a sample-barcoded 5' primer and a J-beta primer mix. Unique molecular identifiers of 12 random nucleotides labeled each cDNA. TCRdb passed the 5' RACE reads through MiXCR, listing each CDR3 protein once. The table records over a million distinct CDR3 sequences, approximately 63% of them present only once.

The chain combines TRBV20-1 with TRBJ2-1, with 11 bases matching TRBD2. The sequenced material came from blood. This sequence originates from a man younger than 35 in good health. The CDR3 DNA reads TGCAGTGCTAGAGAACAACTAGCGGGGGCTTCAAATGAGCAGTTCTTC. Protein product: CSAREQLAGASNEQFF.